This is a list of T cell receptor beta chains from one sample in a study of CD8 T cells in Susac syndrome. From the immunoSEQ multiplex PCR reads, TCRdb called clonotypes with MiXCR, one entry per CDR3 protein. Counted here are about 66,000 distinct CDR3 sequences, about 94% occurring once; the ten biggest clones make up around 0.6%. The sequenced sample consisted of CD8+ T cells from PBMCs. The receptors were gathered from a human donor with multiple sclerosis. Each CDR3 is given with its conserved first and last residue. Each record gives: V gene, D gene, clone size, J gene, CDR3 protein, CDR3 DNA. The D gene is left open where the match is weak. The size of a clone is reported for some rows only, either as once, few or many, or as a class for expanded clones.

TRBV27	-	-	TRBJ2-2	CASSSRDPNTGELFF	TGTGCCAGCAGCTCTCGGGACCCGAACACCGGGGAGCTGTTTTTT
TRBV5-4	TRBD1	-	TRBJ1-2	CASSRDRDGYTF	TGTGCCAGCAGCCGGGACAGGGACGGCTACACCTTC
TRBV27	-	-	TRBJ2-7	CASTPPEGFEYF	TGTGCCAGCACCCCCCCTGAAGGTTTCGAGTACTTC
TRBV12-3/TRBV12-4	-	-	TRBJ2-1	CASRAYTSGAQFF	TGTGCCAGCAGGGCCTACACCTCAGGGGCGCAGTTCTTC
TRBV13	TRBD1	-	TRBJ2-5	CASSPRTGQETQYF	TGTGCCAGCAGCCCCCGGACAGGGCAAGAGACCCAGTACTTC
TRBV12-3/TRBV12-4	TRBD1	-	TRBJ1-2	CASNPQGDRGMHGYTF	TGTGCCAGCAACCCACAAGGGGACAGGGGGATGCATGGCTACACCTTC
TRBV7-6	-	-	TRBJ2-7	CASSAGNEQYF	TGTGCCAGCAGCGCTGGGAACGAGCAGTACTTC
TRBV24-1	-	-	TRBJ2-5	CATSEAAWQETQYF	TGTGCCACCAGTGAAGCAGCGTGGCAAGAGACCCAGTACTTC
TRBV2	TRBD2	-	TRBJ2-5	CASSDLAGGLQETQYF	TGTGCCAGCAGTGATTTGGCGGGGGGCCTACAAGAGACCCAGTACTTC
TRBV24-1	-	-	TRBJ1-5	CATGGGNQPQHF	TGTGCCACGGGAGGGGGGAATCAGCCCCAGCATTTT
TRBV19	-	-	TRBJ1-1	CACKQGNTEAFF	TGTGCCTGTAAACAGGGCAACACTGAAGCTTTCTTT
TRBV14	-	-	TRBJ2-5	CASSQVIETQYF	TGTGCCAGCAGCCAAGTGATTGAGACCCAGTACTTC
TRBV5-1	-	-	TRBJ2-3	CASSLARSSTDTQYF	TGCGCCAGCAGCTTGGCAAGGTCTAGCACAGATACGCAGTATTTT
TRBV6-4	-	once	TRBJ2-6	CASSDRAGANVLTF	TGTGCCAGCAGTGACAGAGCTGGGGCCAACGTCCTGACTTTC
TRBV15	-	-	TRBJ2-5	CATSRDDSQETQYF	TGTGCCACCAGCAGAGATGACAGCCAAGAGACCCAGTACTTC
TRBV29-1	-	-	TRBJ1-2	CSVELVGYTF	TGCAGCGTTGAATTGGTTGGCTACACCTTC
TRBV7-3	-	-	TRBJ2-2	CASSLSGGSTGELFF	TGTGCCAGCAGCCTGTCGGGGGGCAGCACCGGGGAGCTGTTTTTT
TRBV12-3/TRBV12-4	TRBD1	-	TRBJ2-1	CASIVSGQGSWNEQFF	TGTGCCAGCATCGTTTCGGGACAGGGGTCCTGGAATGAGCAGTTCTTC
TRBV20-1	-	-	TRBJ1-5	CSARDSGNGYSNQPQHF	TGCAGTGCTAGAGATAGTGGAAACGGTTATAGCAATCAGCCCCAGCATTTT
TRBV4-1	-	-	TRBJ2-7	CASSQSTEGRGREQYF	TGCGCCAGCAGCCAATCTACAGAGGGCAGGGGAAGGGAGCAGTACTTC
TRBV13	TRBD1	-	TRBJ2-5	CASSLDRGVQETQYF	TGTGCCAGCAGCTTGGACAGGGGGGTACAAGAGACCCAGTACTTC
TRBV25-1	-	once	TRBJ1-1	CASSRGGRNTEAFF	TGTGCCAGCAGCCGTGGGGGGCGGAACACTGAAGCTTTCTTT
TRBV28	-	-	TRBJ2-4	CASSSTGIINIQYF	TGTGCCAGCAGTTCTACAGGGATTATAAACATTCAGTACTTC
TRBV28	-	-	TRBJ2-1	CASKSRAGYNEQFF	TGTGCCAGCAAATCGAGGGCGGGCTACAATGAGCAGTTCTTC
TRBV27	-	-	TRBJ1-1	CASSLIGSNTEAFF	TGTGCCAGCAGTTTGATCGGGTCAAACACTGAAGCTTTCTTT
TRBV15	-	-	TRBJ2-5	CATSRETEVGETQYF	TGTGCCACCAGCAGAGAGACGGAGGTAGGAGAGACCCAGTACTTC
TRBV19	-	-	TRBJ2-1	CASSMGLAEVSYNEQFF	TGTGCCAGTAGTATGGGTTTAGCGGAAGTCTCCTACAATGAGCAGTTCTTC
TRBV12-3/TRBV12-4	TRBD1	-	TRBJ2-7	CASSDRGNEQYF	TGTGCCAGCAGCGACAGGGGTAACGAGCAGTACTTC
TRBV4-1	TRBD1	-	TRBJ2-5	CASSETPWTGQETQYF	TGCGCCAGCAGCGAAACCCCCTGGACAGGCCAAGAGACCCAGTACTTC
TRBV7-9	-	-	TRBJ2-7	CASSSKDSSYEQYF	TGTGCCAGCAGCAGCAAGGACAGCTCCTACGAGCAGTACTTC
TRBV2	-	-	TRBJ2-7	CASTLGTTYEQYF	TGTGCCAGCACTCTCGGAACTACCTACGAGCAGTACTTC
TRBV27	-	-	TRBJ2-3	CACGSTDTQYF	TGTGCCTGCGGGAGCACAGATACGCAGTATTTT
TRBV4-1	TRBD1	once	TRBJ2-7	CASSQEKTGALYEQYF	TGCGCCAGCAGCCAAGAGAAGACAGGGGCTTTGTACGAGCAGTACTTC
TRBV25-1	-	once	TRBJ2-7	CASSEEDSSYEQYF	TGTGCCAGCAGTGAGGAGGATAGCTCCTACGAGCAGTACTTC
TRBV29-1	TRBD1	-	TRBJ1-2	CSVEDLRTGGGYTF	TGCAGCGTTGAAGATCTTCGGACAGGGGGAGGCTACACCTTC
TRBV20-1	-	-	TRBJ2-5	CSASGWVGKETQYF	TGCAGTGCCTCGGGGTGGGTCGGAAAAGAGACCCAGTACTTC
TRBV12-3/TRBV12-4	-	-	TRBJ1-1	CASSFANTEAFF	TGTGCCAGCAGTTTTGCAAACACTGAAGCTTTCTTT
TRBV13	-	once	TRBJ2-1	CASSSRDTNYNEQFF	TGTGCCAGCAGCTCCCGGGACACCAACTACAATGAGCAGTTCTTC
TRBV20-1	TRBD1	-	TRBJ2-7	CSARGTENSYEQYF	TGCAGTGCTAGGGGGACAGAGAACTCCTACGAGCAGTACTTC
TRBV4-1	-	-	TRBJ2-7	CASSLAADSYEQYF	TGCGCCAGCAGCCTGGCAGCAGACTCCTACGAGCAGTACTTC
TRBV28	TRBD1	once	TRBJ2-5	CASYQTGAQETQYF	TGTGCCAGTTACCAAACAGGGGCCCAAGAGACCCAGTACTTC
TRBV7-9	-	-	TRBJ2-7	CASRLQSSWEQYF	TGTGCCAGCAGGTTGCAGAGCTCTTGGGAGCAGTACTTC
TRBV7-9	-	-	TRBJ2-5	CASSSIAPTEVGETQYF	TGTGCCAGCAGCTCCATAGCACCCACGGAGGTCGGAGAGACCCAGTACTTC
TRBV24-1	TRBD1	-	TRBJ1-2	CATSDPGQGAGYGYTF	TGTGCCACCAGTGACCCGGGACAGGGGGCTGGGTATGGCTACACCTTC
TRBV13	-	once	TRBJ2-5	CASSSRSHSSQETQYF	TGTGCCAGCAGCTCCCGTAGCCACTCCAGCCAAGAGACCCAGTACTTC
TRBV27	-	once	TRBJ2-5	CASSLTASTQETQYF	TGTGCCAGCAGTTTAACAGCCTCGACCCAAGAGACCCAGTACTTC
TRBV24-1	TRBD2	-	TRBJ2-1	CATSDNGLVMGRVDEQFF	TGTGCCACCAGTGACAATGGACTAGTAATGGGGAGGGTTGATGAGCAGTTCTTC